The T cell receptor (beta chain) described here comes from a study of CD8 T cells in ankylosing spondylitis. Notes on the study in general: Some of these motif variants have turned up before, in reports on reactive arthritis synovial fluid and blood. Fewer than ten highly homologous variants made up a TCR beta motif that seemed to typify ankylosing spondylitis blood.

This clonotype was found many times. Its antigen is undetermined. Germline V gene lookup returns CDR1 SGHVS and CDR2 FNYEAQ. J lost 4 bases, V lost 1 base, and 12 bases had no gene match. This CDR3 comprises 17 residues. TCRdb re-analysed the 5' RACE reads in MiXCR, keeping a single row per CDR3 protein. The sample lists about 260,000 distinct CDR3 sequences, 20% to 30% occurring once. The source material was blood, either unsorted or a sorted T cell fraction (not recorded which). This chain joins TRBV7-6 and TRBJ1-1; 7 bases are a match to TRBD1. The receptor's source is a male donor with ankylosing spondylitis or in good health (not recorded which). The CDR3, as DNA: TGTGCCAGCAGCTTAGTAGTGACAGGGCTCGGGGGCACTGAAGCTTTCTTT. This gives the protein CASSLVVTGLGGTEAFF.